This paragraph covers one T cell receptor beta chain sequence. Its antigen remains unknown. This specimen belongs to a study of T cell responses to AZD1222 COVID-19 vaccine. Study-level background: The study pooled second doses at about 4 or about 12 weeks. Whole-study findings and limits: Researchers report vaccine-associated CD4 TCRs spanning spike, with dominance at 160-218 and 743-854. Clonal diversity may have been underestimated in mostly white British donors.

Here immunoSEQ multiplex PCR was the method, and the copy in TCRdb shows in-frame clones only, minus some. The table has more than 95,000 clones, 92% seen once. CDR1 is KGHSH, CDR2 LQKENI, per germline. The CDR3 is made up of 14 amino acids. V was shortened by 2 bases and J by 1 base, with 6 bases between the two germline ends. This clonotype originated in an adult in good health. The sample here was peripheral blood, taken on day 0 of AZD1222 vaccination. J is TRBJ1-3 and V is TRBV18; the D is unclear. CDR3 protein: CASSPIQSGNTIYF. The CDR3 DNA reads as TGTGCCAGCTCACCAATTCAGTCTGGAAACACCATATATTTT.